The present entry profiles one T cell receptor beta chain with its context. Antigen: not known. V gave up 4 bases and J gave up 4 bases, with 10 bases separating them. CDR3 size: 14 residues. CDR1 is MNHNS and CDR2 is SASEGT in the germline V gene. Sequencing was performed with immunoSEQ multiplex PCR; in TCRdb, only in-frame clones are kept and a portion is missing. The table has 120,000 or so clones, roughly 87% seen once. The source of the sample is a study of cytomegalovirus exposure and HLA in healthy donors. Study-wide findings and caveats: Listed as cytomegalovirus-associated were 150 to 200 TCR beta chains.

Specimen: PBMCs. V usage is TRBV6-1 and J usage is TRBJ1-4; D may be TRBD1 (6 bases). The TCR originated in a woman between 18 and 29 years old in good health and CMV-seronegative. The CDR3 here is CASSGTVYNEKLFF. The CDR3, as DNA: TGTGCCAGCAGTGGGACAGTCTATAATGAAAAACTGTTTTTT.